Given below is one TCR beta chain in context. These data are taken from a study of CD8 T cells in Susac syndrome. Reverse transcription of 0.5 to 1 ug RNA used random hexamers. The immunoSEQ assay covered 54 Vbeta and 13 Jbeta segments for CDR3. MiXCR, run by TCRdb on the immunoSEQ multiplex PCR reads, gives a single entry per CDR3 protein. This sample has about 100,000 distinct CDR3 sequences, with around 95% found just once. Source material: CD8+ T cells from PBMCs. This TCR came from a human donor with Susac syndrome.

CDR3 bases: TGTGCCAGCAGCGGACTAGCGGCCTCCTACGAGCAGTACTTC. Amino acid sequence: CASSGLAASYEQYF. This chain links TRBV2 with TRBJ2-7, with TRBD2 matching over 10 bases. Germline V lookup: CDR1 SNHLY, CDR2 FYNNEI. The ends lost 6 bases at V and 0 bases at J; junction bases unmatched: 2. CDR3 size: 14 residues.